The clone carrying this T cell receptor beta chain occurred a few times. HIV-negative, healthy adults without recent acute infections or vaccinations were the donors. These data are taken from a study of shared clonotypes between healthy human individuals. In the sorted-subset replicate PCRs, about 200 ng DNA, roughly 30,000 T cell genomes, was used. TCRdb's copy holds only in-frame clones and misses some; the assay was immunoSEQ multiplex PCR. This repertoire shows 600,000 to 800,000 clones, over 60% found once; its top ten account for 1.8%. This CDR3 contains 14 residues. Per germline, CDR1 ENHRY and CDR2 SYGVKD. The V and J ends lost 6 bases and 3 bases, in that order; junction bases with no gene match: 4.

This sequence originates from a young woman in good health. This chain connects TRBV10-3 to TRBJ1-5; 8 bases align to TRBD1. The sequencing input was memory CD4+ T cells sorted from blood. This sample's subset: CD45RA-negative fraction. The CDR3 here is CAIRPTGDNQPQHF. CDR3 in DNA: TGTGCCATCAGGCCGACAGGGGACAATCAGCCCCAGCATTTT.